The clone carrying this TCR beta chain was seen a single time. Its specificity is unknown. This record belongs to a study of cytomegalovirus exposure and HLA in healthy donors. Study as a whole: Within the Caucasian-associated ancestry cluster were around 80% of the approximately 390 genotyped donors.

V shed 3 bases, J shed 2 bases, and the junction held 3 bases outside the gene matches. Germline V gene data show CDR1 as SNHLY and CDR2 as FYNNEI. This CDR3 has 15 residues. The PCR contained 60 Vbeta and 13 Jbeta primers. Authors' methods: In a later analysis, of around 83 million unique beta chains, roughly 9.9 million appeared in at least two donors. Data came from immunoSEQ multiplex PCR; TCRdb stores just in-frame clones and leaves some out. The DNA was the basis for D and trimming; V, J and clone size are from that table. The profile shows about 190,000 clones, roughly 82% of them singletons. Points from the study as a whole: Analyses of presence and absence presupposed an approximately uniform sequencing depth across donors. CMV serostatus was the only immune exposure information that was available.

Specimen: PBMCs. The sequence was obtained from a woman aged 45-65 years in good health and CMV-seropositive. The chain recombines TRBV2 with TRBJ2-5; 10 nucleotides agree with TRBD2. In DNA, the CDR3 is TGTGCCAGCAGTGATTTAGCGGGGGGACAAGAGACCCAGTACTTC. This sequence encodes CASSDLAGGQETQYF. Full variable domain (missing parts from reference TRBV2 and TRBJ2-5): EPEVTQTPSHQVTQMGQEVILRCVPISNHLYFYWYRQILGQKVEFLVSFYNNEISEKSEIFDDQFSVERPDGSNFTLKIRSTKLEDSAMYFCASSDLAGGQETQYFGPGTRLLVL.